The rows below give T cell receptor beta chains drawn from one sample of a study of PD-1 blockade in mismatch repair-deficient tumors. The assay was immunoSEQ multiplex PCR, and TCRdb's table has in-frame clones only and misses some. The sample lists around 130,000 clones, about nine tenths seen once, with about 12% in the top ten. The specimen comprised peripheral blood, sampled approximately 71 weeks after starting pembrolizumab. The source is an adult with mismatch repair-deficient cancer. Each CDR3 is given with its conserved first and last residue. The order of the fields is D gene, clone size, J gene, V gene, CDR3 protein, CDR3 DNA. The D gene is left open where the match is weak. Expanded clones are given a class, and other clones once, few, many or no size at all.

>.|.|TRBJ2-1|TRBV5-6
CASSLEEDYTYNEQFF
TGTGCCAGCAGCTTGGAGGAGGACTACACCTACAATGAGCAGTTCTTC
>.|once|TRBJ2-1|TRBV7-6
CASSPRGGVHEQFF
TGTGCCAGCAGCCCCCGGGGAGGAGTCCATGAGCAGTTCTTC
>TRBD2|.|TRBJ2-1|TRBV4-2
CASSQDPASGNEQFF
TGTGCCAGCAGCCAAGATCCGGCTAGCGGTAATGAGCAGTTCTTC
>TRBD1|.|TRBJ2-2|TRBV5-1
CASRPGQGRTGELFF
TGCGCCAGCAGGCCCGGACAGGGTCGCACCGGGGAGCTGTTTTTT
>.|once|TRBJ2-1|TRBV29-1
CSAGGSYNEQFF
TGCAGCGCAGGGGGGTCCTACAATGAGCAGTTCTTC
>.|.|TRBJ1-5|TRBV27
CASSLGSGQPQHF
TGTGCCAGCAGTTTAGGATCTGGCCAGCCCCAGCATTTT
>TRBD1|.|TRBJ1-2|TRBV9
CASSVGSTGEDYGYTF
TGTGCCAGCAGCGTAGGGAGCACAGGGGAAGACTATGGCTACACCTTC
>TRBD2|once|TRBJ2-7|TRBV4-1
CASSQGTSATYEQYF
TGCGCCAGCAGCCAAGGGACTAGCGCAACCTACGAGCAGTACTTC
>.|once|TRBJ2-7|TRBV5-1
CASSLYPSDEQYF
TGCGCCAGCAGCTTGTACCCCTCGGATGAGCAGTACTTC
>.|.|TRBJ1-4|TRBV11-2
CASSLDAMGARDEKLFF
TGTGCCAGCAGCTTAGATGCGATGGGGGCGCGGGATGAAAAACTGTTTTTT
>.|.|TRBJ2-1|TRBV28
CASRQDGAYNEQFF
TGTGCCAGCAGACAAGACGGAGCCTACAATGAGCAGTTCTTC
>TRBD2|.|TRBJ2-2|TRBV28
CASRRGLAGSEMNTGELFF
TGTGCCAGCAGGAGGGGACTAGCGGGATCTGAGATGAACACCGGGGAGCTGTTTTTT
>.|.|TRBJ2-7|TRBV7-8
CASSYRGGDTGKPEQYF
TGTGCCAGCAGCTACCGAGGCGGCGATACAGGGAAGCCCGAGCAGTACTTC
>.|few|TRBJ2-3|TRBV6-4
CASSGGSTDTQYF
TGTGCCAGCAGTGGCGGGAGCACAGATACGCAGTATTTT
>.|.|TRBJ2-5|TRBV29-1
CSVNRVETQYF
TGCAGCGTTAACAGGGTGGAGACCCAGTACTTC
>.|.|TRBJ1-4|TRBV28
CASSSMVGPDEKLFF
TGTGCCAGCAGTTCCATGGTGGGTCCCGATGAAAAACTGTTTTTT
>.|once|TRBJ2-2|TRBV10-1
CASSSGPNTGELFF
TGCGCCAGCAGTAGTGGACCGAACACCGGGGAGCTGTTTTTT
>.|.|TRBJ1-1|TRBV10-3
CAISENIEAFF
TGTGCCATCAGTGAGAATATTGAAGCTTTCTTT
>.|.|TRBJ2-1|TRBV21-1
CASSKVLPGLALSSYNEQFF
TGTGCCAGCAGCAAAGTCCTCCCGGGACTAGCGTTAAGCTCCTACAATGAGCAGTTCTTC
>.|.|TRBJ2-1|TRBV27
CASSLSPFVEGYNEQFF
TGTGCCAGCAGTTTATCCCCGTTCGTGGAAGGGTACAATGAGCAGTTCTTC
>.|.|TRBJ1-2|TRBV5-4
CASSLVGNYGYTF
TGTGCCAGCAGCCTCGTCGGGAACTATGGCTACACCTTC
>TRBD1|.|TRBJ2-7|TRBV11-2
CASSLRGMIEQYF
TGTGCCAGCAGCCTCAGGGGGATGATCGAGCAGTACTTC
>.|.|TRBJ1-2|TRBV28
CASSSGTQNTYYGYTF
TGTGCCAGCAGTTCGGGGACCCAAAATACTTACTATGGCTACACCTTC
>.|.|TRBJ2-2|TRBV5-4
CASSLARDHTGELFF
TGTGCCAGCAGCTTGGCCAGAGATCACACCGGGGAGCTGTTTTTT
>TRBD2|.|TRBJ2-3|TRBV6-4
CASSDEMGLAQNTQYF
TGTGCCAGCAGTGACGAGATGGGACTAGCACAAAATACGCAGTATTTT
>TRBD1|.|TRBJ1-5|TRBV10-2
CASCDRVVSQPQHF
TGCGCCAGCTGTGACAGGGTGGTGTCTCAGCCCCAGCATTTT
>.|.|TRBJ1-2|TRBV5-1
CASSTGQRDAVYGYTF
TGCGCCAGCAGCACCGGACAGCGCGACGCGGTCTATGGCTACACCTTC
>.|.|TRBJ2-2|TRBV19
CASSILAQPSGELFF
TGTGCCAGTAGTATCCTAGCCCAACCTTCCGGGGAGCTGTTTTTT
>TRBD1|.|TRBJ2-2|TRBV19
CASSIRQGGYGELFF
TGTGCCAGTAGTATCAGACAGGGGGGTTACGGGGAGCTGTTTTTT
>.|.|TRBJ2-5|TRBV15
CATSRDVGLETQYF
TGTGCCACCAGCAGAGATGTGGGGCTAGAGACCCAGTACTTC
>.|.|TRBJ1-2|TRBV18
CASSPGREDYGYTF
TGTGCCAGCTCACCCGGCAGGGAGGACTATGGCTACACCTTC
>.|.|TRBJ1-1|TRBV19
CASLDPATRTEAFF
TGTGCCAGTCTAGACCCCGCGACCCGAACTGAAGCTTTCTTT
>.|.|TRBJ2-7|TRBV27
CASSPTGPGEQYF
TGTGCCAGCAGCCCGACTGGTCCGGGGGAGCAGTACTTC
>TRBD2|.|TRBJ2-1|TRBV27
CASSLFSGRAFDEQFF
TGTGCCAGCAGTTTATTCAGCGGGAGGGCCTTCGATGAGCAGTTCTTC
>.|once|TRBJ1-2|TRBV5-4
CASSQEASGSSDGYTF
TGTGCCAGCAGCCAGGAAGCCAGCGGTTCATCTGATGGCTACACCTTC
>TRBD2|.|TRBJ2-1|TRBV7-9
CASSPAAGVSYNEQFF
TGTGCCAGCAGTCCCGCTGCGGGAGTTTCGTACAATGAGCAGTTCTTC
>.|.|TRBJ2-7|TRBV7-9
CASRAGFNEQYF
TGTGCCAGCAGGGCAGGTTTCAACGAGCAGTACTTC